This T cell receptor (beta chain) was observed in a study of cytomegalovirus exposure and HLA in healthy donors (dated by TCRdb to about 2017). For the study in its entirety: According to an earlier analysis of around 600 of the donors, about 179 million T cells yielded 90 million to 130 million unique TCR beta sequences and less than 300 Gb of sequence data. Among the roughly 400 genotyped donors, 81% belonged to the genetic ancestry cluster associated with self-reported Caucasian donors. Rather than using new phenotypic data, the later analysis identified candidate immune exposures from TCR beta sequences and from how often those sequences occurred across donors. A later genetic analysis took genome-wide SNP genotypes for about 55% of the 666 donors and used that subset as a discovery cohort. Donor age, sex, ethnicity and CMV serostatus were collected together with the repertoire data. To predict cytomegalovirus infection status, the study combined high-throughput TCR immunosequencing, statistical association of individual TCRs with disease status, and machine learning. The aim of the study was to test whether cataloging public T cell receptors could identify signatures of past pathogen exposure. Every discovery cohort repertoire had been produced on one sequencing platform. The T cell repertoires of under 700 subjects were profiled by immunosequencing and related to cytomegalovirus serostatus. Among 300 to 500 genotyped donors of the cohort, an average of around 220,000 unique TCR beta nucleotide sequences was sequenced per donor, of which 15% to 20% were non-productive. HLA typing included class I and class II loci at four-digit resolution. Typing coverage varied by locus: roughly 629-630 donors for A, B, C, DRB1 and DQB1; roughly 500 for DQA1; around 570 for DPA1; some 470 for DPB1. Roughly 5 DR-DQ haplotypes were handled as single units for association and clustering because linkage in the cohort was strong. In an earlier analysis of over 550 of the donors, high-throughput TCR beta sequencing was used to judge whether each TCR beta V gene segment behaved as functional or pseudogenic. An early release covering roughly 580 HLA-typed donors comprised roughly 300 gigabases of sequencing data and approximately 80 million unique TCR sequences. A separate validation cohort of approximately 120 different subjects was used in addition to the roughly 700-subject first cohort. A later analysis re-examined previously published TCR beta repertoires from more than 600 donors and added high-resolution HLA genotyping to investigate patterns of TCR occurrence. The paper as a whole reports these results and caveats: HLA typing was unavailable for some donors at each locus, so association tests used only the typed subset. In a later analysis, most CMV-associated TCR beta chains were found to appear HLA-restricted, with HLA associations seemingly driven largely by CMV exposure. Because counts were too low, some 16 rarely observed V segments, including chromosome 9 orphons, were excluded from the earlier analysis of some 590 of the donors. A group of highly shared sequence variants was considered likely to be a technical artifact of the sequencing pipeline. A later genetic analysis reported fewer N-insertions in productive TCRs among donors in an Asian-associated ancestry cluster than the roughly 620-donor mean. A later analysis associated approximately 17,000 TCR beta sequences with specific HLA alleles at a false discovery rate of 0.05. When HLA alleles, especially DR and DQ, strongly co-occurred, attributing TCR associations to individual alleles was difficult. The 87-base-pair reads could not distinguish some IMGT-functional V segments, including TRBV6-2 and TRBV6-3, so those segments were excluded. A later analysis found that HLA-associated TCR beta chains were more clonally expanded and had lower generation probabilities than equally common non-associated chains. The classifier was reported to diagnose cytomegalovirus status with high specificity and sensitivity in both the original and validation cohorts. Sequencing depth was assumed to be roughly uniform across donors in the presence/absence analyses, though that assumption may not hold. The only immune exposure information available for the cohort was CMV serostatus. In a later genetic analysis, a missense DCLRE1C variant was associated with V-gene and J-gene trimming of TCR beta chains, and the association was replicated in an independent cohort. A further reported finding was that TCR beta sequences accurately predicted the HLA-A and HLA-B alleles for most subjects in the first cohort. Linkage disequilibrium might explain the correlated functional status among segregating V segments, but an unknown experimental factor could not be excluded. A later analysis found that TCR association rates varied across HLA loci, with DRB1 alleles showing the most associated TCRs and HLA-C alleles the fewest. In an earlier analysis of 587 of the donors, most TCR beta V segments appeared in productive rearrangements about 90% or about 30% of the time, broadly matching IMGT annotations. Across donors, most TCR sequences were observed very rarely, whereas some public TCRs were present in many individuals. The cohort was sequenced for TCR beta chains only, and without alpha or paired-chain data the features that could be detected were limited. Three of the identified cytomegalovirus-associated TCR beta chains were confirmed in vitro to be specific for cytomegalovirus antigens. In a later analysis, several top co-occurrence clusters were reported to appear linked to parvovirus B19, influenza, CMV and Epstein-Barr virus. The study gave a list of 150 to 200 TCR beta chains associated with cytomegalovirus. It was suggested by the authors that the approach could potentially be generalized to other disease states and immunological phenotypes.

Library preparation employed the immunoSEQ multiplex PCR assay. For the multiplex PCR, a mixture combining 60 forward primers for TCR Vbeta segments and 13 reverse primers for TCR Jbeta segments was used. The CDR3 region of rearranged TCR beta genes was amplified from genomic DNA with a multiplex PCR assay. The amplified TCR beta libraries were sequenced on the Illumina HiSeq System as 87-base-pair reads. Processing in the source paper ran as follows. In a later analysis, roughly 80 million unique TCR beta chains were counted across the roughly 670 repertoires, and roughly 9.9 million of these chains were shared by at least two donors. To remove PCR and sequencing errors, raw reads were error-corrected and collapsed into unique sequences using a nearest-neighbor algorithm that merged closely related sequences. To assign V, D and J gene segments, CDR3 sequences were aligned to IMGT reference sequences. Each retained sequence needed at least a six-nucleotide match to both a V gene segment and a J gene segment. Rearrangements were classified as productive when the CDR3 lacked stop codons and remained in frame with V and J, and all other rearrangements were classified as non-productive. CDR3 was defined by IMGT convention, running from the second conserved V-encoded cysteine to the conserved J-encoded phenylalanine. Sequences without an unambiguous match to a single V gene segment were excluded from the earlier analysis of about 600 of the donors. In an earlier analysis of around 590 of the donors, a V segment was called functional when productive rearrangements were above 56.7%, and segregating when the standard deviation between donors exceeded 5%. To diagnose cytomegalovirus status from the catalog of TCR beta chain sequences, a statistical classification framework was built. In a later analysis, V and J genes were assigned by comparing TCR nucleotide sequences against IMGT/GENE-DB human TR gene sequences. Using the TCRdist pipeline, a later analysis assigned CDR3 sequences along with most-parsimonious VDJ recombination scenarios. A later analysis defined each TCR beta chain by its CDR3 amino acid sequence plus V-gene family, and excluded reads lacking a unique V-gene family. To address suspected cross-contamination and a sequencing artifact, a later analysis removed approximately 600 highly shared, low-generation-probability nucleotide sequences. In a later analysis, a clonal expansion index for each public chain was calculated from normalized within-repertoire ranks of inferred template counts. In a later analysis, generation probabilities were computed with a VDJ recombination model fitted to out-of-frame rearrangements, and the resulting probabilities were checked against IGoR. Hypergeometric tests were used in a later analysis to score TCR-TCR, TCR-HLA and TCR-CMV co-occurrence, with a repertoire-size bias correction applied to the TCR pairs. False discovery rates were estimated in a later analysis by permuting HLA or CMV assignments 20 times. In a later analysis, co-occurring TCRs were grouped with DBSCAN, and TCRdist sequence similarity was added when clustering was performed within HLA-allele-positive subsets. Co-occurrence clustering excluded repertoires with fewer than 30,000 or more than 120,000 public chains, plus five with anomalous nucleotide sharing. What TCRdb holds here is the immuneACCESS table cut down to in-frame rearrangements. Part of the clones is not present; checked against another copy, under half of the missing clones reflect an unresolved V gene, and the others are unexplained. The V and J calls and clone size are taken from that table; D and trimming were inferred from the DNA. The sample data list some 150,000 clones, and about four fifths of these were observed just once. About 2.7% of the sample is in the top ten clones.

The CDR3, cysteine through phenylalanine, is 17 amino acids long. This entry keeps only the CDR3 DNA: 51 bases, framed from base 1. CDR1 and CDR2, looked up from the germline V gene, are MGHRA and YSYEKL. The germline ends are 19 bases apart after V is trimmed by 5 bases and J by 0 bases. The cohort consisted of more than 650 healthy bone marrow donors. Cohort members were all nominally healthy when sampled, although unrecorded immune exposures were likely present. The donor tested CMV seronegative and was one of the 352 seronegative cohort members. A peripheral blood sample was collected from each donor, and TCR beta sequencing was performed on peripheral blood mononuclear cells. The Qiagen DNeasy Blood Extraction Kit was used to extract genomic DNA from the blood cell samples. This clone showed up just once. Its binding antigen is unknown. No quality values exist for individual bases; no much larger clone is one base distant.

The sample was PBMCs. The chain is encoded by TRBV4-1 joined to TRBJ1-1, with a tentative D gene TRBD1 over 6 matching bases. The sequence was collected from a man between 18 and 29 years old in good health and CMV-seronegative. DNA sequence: TGCGCCAGCAGCTCTCTCGAAGGACAGTCCTTGAACACTGAAGCTTTCTTT. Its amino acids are CASSSLEGQSLNTEAFF.